The TCR beta chain under discussion was sequenced for a study of T cells in Graves' hyperthyroidism and ophthalmopathy. In this sample, this clonotype turned up many times. The antigen remains undetermined. Around 10 ml fresh peripheral blood yielded the PBMCs. Points from the study as a whole: Most thyroid clonotypes expanded above 0.001 were also detected in blood.

RNA transcripts served as the template for amplifying TCR beta CDR3 regions. The HTBI set primed first-round TCR CDR3 RT-PCR. MiXCR, run by TCRdb on the multiplex PCR reads, gives a single entry per CDR3 protein. The repertoire has around 110,000 distinct CDR3 sequences, roughly 15% of them found once; the top ten carry 35% to 50%. Sequenced input: blood. This receptor was identified in a woman between 50 and 59 years old with Graves' hyperthyroidism.

CDR3 DNA: TGTGCCAGCAGCTTAGTCACCGATGAGCAGTTCTTC. The encoded protein is CASSLVTDEQFF. This rearrangement joins TRBV11-2 to TRBJ2-1; D is unclear. The CDR3 sequence is 12 residues long. Trimming removed 1 base at V and 8 bases at J, with 6 bases between. Germline-derived CDR1 and CDR2 are SGHAT and FQNNGV.